This TCR beta chain appears in the sequencing data of a study of blood T cell repertoires in COVID-19. TCRdb keeps only in-frame clones here, not all; method: immunoSEQ multiplex PCR. The top ten clones hold 5% to 8% of a sample with roughly 200,000 clones, approximately 90% of them seen once. The V end lost 3 bases, the J end lost 6 bases, and 9 bases lay between the germline ends. The V gene's germline CDR1 is MDHEN and CDR2 SYDVKM. The CDR3 has 13 amino acids. The gene calls are TRBV28 and TRBJ1-5; D is ambiguous. The material sequenced was peripheral blood. The sequence was collected from a woman between 40 and 50 years old who had recovered from COVID-19. The CDR3 sequence is CASSFVSVQPQHF. CDR3 nucleotide sequence: TGTGCCAGCAGTTTCGTCTCGGTTCAGCCCCAGCATTTT.